Below, 27 T cell receptor beta chains from the same sample are listed, as sequenced in a study of early T cells in non-severe SARS-CoV-2 infection. TCRdb fed the 5' RACE reads into MiXCR, producing one record per CDR3 protein. This sample has some 56,000 distinct CDR3 sequences, with over 12% found just once. Material: whole blood, obtained at baseline. These receptors were collected from an adult who was a healthcare worker with PCR-confirmed SARS-CoV-2 infection or an uninfected control (not recorded which).

This clonotype turned up a few times. The chain has TRBV20-1 and TRBJ1-1, with 7 bases that match TRBD1. CDR1 and CDR2 (germline): DFQATT, SNEGSKA (reference sequence). CDR3 length equals 11 residues. The trim removed 4 bases at V and 11 bases at J, leaving 7 bases unmatched. CDR3 protein: CSATQGVGAFF. In nucleotides, the CDR3 is TGCAGTGCTACCCAGGGGGTGGGGGCTTTCTTT.

This clonotype has at least ten counts. The rearrangement joins TRBV4-1 to TRBJ2-3, with unresolved D. The germline CDR1 and CDR2 sequences are MGHRA and YSYEKL. CDR3 length: 19 residues. V lost 0 bases, J lost 0 bases, and 19 bases lay in between. In nucleotides, the CDR3 is TGCGCCAGCAGCCAAGATGTAGGAGAGAGGACCCGTAGCACAGATACGCAGTATTTT. Amino acid sequence: CASSQDVGERTRSTDTQYF.

V gene TRBV5-1 combines with J gene TRBJ1-1, with D tentatively TRBD1 (5 bases). CDR3 length: 16 residues. Trimming removed 0 bases from V and 8 bases from J, with 20 bases in between. Germline V gene sequence: CDR1 SGHRS, CDR2 YFSETQ. The CDR3 sequence: CASSLAGVPKQVEAFF. The CDR3 coding sequence is TGCGCCAGCAGCTTGGCCGGGGTTCCAAAACAGGTGGAAGCTTTCTTT.

V usage is TRBV27 and J usage is TRBJ1-6; 9 bases are shared with TRBD1. The germline V gene encodes CDR1 MNHEY and CDR2 SMNVEV (reference sequence). V trimming: 3 bases; J trimming: 7 bases; junction bases outside the gene matches: 1. The CDR3 is 14 amino acids. The CDR3 bases are TGTGCCAGCAGTTTCGGGACAGGGAATTCACCCCTCCACTTT. As protein: CASSFGTGNSPLHF.

The chain is built from TRBV2 and TRBJ2-7; no clear D gene. Trimming pared 8 bases from V and 3 bases from J, leaving 8 bases between. Looked up from germline, CDR1 is SNHLY and CDR2 is FYNNEI. The CDR3 is 11 amino acids. The DNA of the CDR3 is TGTGCCAGCGGACCGAACTACGAGCAGTACTTC. Amino acid sequence: CASGPNYEQYF.

This clonotype was seen at least ten times. The chain recombines TRBV5-1 with TRBJ2-7, with D possibly TRBD1 on 5 matching bases. This CDR3 has 13 amino acids. V was trimmed by 2 bases and J by 2 bases, leaving 8 bases between them. CDR1 SGHRS and CDR2 YFSETQ come from the germline V gene. CDR3 sequence (DNA): TGCGCCAGCAGCTTCGACAGAGCCTACGAGCAGTACTTC. It yields the protein CASSFDRAYEQYF. Together with reference TRBV5-1 and TRBJ2-7, the CDR3 gives the full variable domain: KAGVTQTPRYLIKTRGQQVTLSCSPISGHRSVSWYQQTPGQGLQFLFEYFSETQRNKGNFPGRFSGRQFSNSRSEMNVSTLELGDSALYLCASSFDRAYEQYFGPGTRLTVT.

This clonotype turned up a few times. J is TRBJ2-1 and V is TRBV20-1; 8 bases align to TRBD2. V dropped 4 bases and J dropped 8; count of bases not matched to a gene: 10. The CDR3 loop spans 14 amino acids. Germline CDR1 DFQATT, CDR2 SNEGSKA (reference sequence). CDR3 coding DNA: TGCAGTGCTACCACGGTGGAGCGGGAGTATGAGCAGTTCTTC. It codes for CSATTVEREYEQFF.

This clonotype has at least ten counts. J is TRBJ1-1 and V is TRBV6-1, with no clear D. Germline CDR1 reads MNHNS; CDR2 reads SASEGT. The V and J ends lost 4 bases and 1 base respectively, with 7 bases between them. CDR3 length equals 13 residues. CDR3 loop: CASSGNRNTEAFF. The CDR3, as DNA: TGTGCCAGCAGTGGCAACAGGAACACTGAAGCTTTCTTT.

Many counts were recorded for this clonotype. The CDR3 nucleotides are TGTGCCAGCAGTTTGGGGGTAGCGGGGCCTAGCTCCTACGAGCAGTACTTC. Protein product: CASSLGVAGPSSYEQYF. The rearrangement links TRBV12-3 or TRBV12-4 to TRBJ2-7, with 8 bases fitting TRBD2. The junction had 10 bases not matched to a gene; V was cut back by 3 bases and J by 0 bases. CDR3 length: 17 amino acids.

The chain uses TRBV6-6 and TRBJ1-1, with D unclear. This CDR3 has 13 amino acids. The V and J ends lost 7 bases and 1 base respectively, with 10 bases between them. Germline values: CDR1 MNHNY, CDR2 SVGAGI (reference sequence). The CDR3 DNA is TGTGCCAGCAAATCGGAGGCGAACACTGAAGCTTTCTTT. This codes for CASKSEANTEAFF.

The chain recombines TRBV5-1 with TRBJ1-5; perhaps TRBD1 as D (5 bases). Germline loops: CDR1 SGHRS, CDR2 YFSETQ. The CDR3 has 13 amino acids. Trimming removed 9 bases at V and 2 bases at J, with 12 bases between. CDR3 protein: CAKRGGGNQPQHF. CDR3 coding DNA: TGCGCCAAGAGGGGAGGGGGCAATCAGCCCCAGCATTTT.

The chain couples TRBV27 to TRBJ2-1, with D tentatively TRBD1 or TRBD2 (5 bases each). CDR1 is MNHEY, CDR2 SMNVEV, per germline (reference sequence). V dropped 4 bases and J dropped 5 bases, with 15 bases sitting between them. CDR3 length: 15 amino acids. CDR3: CASSSRDPLDNEQFF. In DNA form, the CDR3 reads TGTGCCAGCAGTTCCAGGGACCCACTCGACAATGAGCAGTTCTTC.

This clonotype was found a few times. This chain uses TRBV5-1 with TRBJ1-1; 7 bases line up with TRBD1. Germline loops: CDR1 SGHRS, CDR2 YFSETQ. The CDR3 totals 16 residues. The V segment lost 7 bases and the J segment 0 bases; nucleotides outside the gene matches: 12. The CDR3 reads CASATGTAPMNTEAFF. DNA of the CDR3: TGCGCCAGCGCCACCGGGACAGCACCGATGAACACTGAAGCTTTCTTT. Drawing the rest from reference TRBV5-1 and TRBJ1-1, the complete variable domain is KAGVTQTPRYLIKTRGQQVTLSCSPISGHRSVSWYQQTPGQGLQFLFEYFSETQRNKGNFPGRFSGRQFSNSRSEMNVSTLELGDSALYLCASATGTAPMNTEAFFGQGTRLTVV.

This clonotype has more than one count but fewer than ten. V gene TRBV30 combines with J gene TRBJ2-2; D gene unclear. The V and J ends lost 0 bases and 6 bases respectively, with 5 bases between them. The CDR3 length is 12 residues. Germline lookup yields CDR1 GTSNPN and CDR2 SVGIG (reference sequence). DNA of the CDR3: TGTGCCTGGAGTGTAGGCCCCGGGGAGCTGTTTTTT. This translates into CAWSVGPGELFF.

This clonotype has ten or more counts. This chain links TRBV5-6 with TRBJ2-1; D not resolved. The length of the CDR3 is 13 residues. Germline V lookup: CDR1 SGHDT, CDR2 YYEEEE. V was shortened by 3 bases and J by 8 bases, with 12 bases between the two germline ends. The CDR3 loop is CASSSFVWDEQFF. Here the CDR3 DNA reads TGTGCCAGCAGCTCCTTTGTGTGGGATGAGCAGTTCTTC.

This rearrangement joins TRBV27 to TRBJ2-3, with 9 bases lining up with TRBD2. This CDR3 has 15 amino acids. V lost 5 bases, J lost 1 base, and 4 bases stayed unmatched. Germline V CDR1 and CDR2: MNHEY, SMNVEV (reference sequence). The CDR3 DNA sequence: TGTGCCAGCAGTCACTCTAGCGGGGGCACAGATACGCAGTATTTT. This gives the protein CASSHSSGGTDTQYF.

There are a few counts of this clonotype. The genes are TRBV5-1 and TRBJ2-7; TRBD2 agrees at 7 bases. The CDR3 totals 15 residues. From germline, CDR1 is SGHRS and CDR2 YFSETQ. J was trimmed by 2 bases and V by 4 bases; bases with no gene match: 9. As DNA, the CDR3 is TGCGCCAGCAGCCTCGGGGGGAGCTCGACCTACGAGCAGTACTTC. It yields the protein CASSLGGSSTYEQYF.

This clonotype turned up a few times. This chain connects TRBV20-1 to TRBJ2-2; D is unclear. This CDR3 spans 16 amino acids. Germline V gene lookup returns CDR1 DFQATT and CDR2 SNEGSKA (reference sequence). The germline V and J ends were trimmed by 8 bases and 1 base, with 20 bases remaining between them. CDR3 amino acids: CSFITPSPLNTGELFF. CDR3 nucleotides: TGCAGTTTCATTACTCCAAGCCCTTTGAACACCGGGGAGCTGTTTTTT.

This rearrangement joins TRBV20-1 to TRBJ2-3, with 8 bases that match TRBD2. The CDR3 covers 14 residues. With V trimmed by 4 bases and J by 4 bases, 7 bases remained unmatched. Germline V gene data show CDR1 as DFQATT and CDR2 as SNEGSKA (reference sequence). The CDR3 region is CSAMLAGASDTQYF. The CDR3 bases are TGCAGTGCTATGCTAGCGGGCGCGTCAGATACGCAGTATTTT.

Points on this clonotype: A read error may produce the germline difference seen at one junction end. This chain connects TRBV5-1 to TRBJ2-5; 9 bases fit TRBD2. Germline values: CDR1 SGHRS, CDR2 YFSETQ. The CDR3 runs to 15 residues. The chain's CDR3 is CVSNPLAGGTQTQYF. CDR3 DNA sequence: TGCGTCAGCAACCCACTTGCGGGAGGGACTCAGACCCAGTACTTC.

This clonotype was seen a handful of times. One end of the junction varies from germline; a read error may be responsible. The rearrangement joins TRBV20-1 to TRBJ2-3, with 7 bases aligning to TRBD1. The CDR3 is made up of 14 amino acids. CDR1 and CDR2 from the germline V gene are DFQATT and SNEGSKA (reference sequence). This CDR3 is CSARGEGATDTQYF. CDR3 in DNA: TGCAGTGCCAGAGGAGAGGGGGCGACAGATACGCAGTATTTT.

The chain employs TRBV6-5 and TRBJ2-4; TRBD1 agrees at 8 bases. V shed 7 bases, J shed 10 bases, and the junction held 9 bases outside the gene matches. This CDR3 region has 13 residues. Germline CDR1 and CDR2: MNHEY and SVGAGI. The CDR3 DNA sequence: TGTGCCAGCACCTCGACAGGGGTTAAGATTCAGTACTTC. Its translation: CASTSTGVKIQYF.

This clonotype has only a few counts. V usage is TRBV7-2 and J usage is TRBJ1-2; D is undetermined. Trimming removed 1 base at V and 3 bases at J, with 15 bases between. Germline V lookup: CDR1 SGHTA, CDR2 FQGNSA. This CDR3 spans 16 amino acids. The CDR3 nucleotides are TGTGCCAGCAGCTTAGAGGTGGAAGGCAGTGACTATGGCTACACCTTC. This translates into CASSLEVEGSDYGYTF.

This clonotype was seen only a few times. V gene TRBV27 combines with J gene TRBJ2-7; the D call may be TRBD1 or TRBD2 (6 bases each). V shed 3 bases and J shed 5 bases, with 11 bases lying between them. Germline V gives CDR1 MNHEY, CDR2 SMNVEV (reference sequence). The CDR3 length is 13 residues. The CDR3 sequence: CASSFGGQNEQYF. The CDR3 coding sequence is TGTGCCAGCAGTTTTGGGGGGCAGAACGAGCAGTACTTC.

In this sample, this clonotype turned up a few times. V and J are TRBV29-1 and TRBJ2-2; D is undetermined. The V end was cut by 7 bases, the J end by 2 bases, with 11 bases between. The CDR3 runs 13 residues. Germline lookup yields CDR1 SQVTM and CDR2 ANQGSEA. The CDR3 protein is CSAQTPNTGELFF. CDR3 nucleotides: TGCAGCGCTCAGACACCAAACACCGGGGAGCTGTTTTTT.

This clonotype was observed a handful of times. DNA of the CDR3: TGTGCCAGTAGTACCCTACGGACGGGGGGCCTTCAGCCCCAGCATTTT. Its translation: CASSTLRTGGLQPQHF. V gene TRBV19 combines with J gene TRBJ1-5; maybe TRBD1 (6 bases). This CDR3 has 16 residues. Germline CDR1 is LNHDA and CDR2 is SQIVND (reference sequence). Trimming removed 4 bases at V and 6 bases at J, with 19 bases between.

The rearrangement links TRBV18 to TRBJ2-5; TRBD2 matches 11 bases. The J segment lost 2 bases and the V segment lost 3 bases, leaving 5 bases of the junction unmatched. Germline V gene lookup returns CDR1 KGHSH and CDR2 LQKENI. CDR3 length: 16 amino acids. As DNA, the CDR3 is TGTGCCAGCTCACCGGGACTAGCGGTCAATCAAGAGACCCAGTACTTC. It yields the protein CASSPGLAVNQETQYF. The full variable domain, rest sourced from reference TRBV18 and TRBJ2-5, is NAGVMQNPRHLVRRRGQEARLRCSPMKGHSHVYWYRQLPEEGLKFMVYLQKENIIDESGMPKERFSAEFPKEGPSILRIQQVVRGDSAAYFCASSPGLAVNQETQYFGPGTRLLVL.